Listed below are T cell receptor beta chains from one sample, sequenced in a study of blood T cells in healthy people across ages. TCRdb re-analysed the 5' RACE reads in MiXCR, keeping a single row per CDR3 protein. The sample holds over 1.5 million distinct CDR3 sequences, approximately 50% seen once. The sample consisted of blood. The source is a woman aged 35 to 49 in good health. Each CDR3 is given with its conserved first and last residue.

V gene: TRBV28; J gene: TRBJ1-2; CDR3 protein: CASSFSGRGIPDYGYTF
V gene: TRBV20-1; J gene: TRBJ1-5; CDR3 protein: CSARDKADYSNQPQHF
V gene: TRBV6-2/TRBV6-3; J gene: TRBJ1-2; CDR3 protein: CASSYWETGWSYGYTF
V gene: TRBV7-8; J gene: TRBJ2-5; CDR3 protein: CASSFSGPRDQETQYF
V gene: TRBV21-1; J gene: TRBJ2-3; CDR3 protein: CASSKAPRWGSPSDTQYF
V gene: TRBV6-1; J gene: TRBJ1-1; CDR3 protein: CASRAGHTEAFF
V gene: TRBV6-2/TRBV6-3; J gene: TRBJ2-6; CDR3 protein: CASSHGIGANVLTF
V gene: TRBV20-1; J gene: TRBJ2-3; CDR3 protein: CSASQVAGGLTDTQYF
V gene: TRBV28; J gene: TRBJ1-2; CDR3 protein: CASSSSNRGKSNYGYTF
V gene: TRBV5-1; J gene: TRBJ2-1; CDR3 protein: CASSLDGTSGGRDEQFF
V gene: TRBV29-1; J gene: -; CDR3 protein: CSVEEGGTGPSYEQYF
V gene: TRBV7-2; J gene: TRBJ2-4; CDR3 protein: CASSLELAGIQYF
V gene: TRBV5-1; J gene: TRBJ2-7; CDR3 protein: CASSLLEVLGGDEQYF
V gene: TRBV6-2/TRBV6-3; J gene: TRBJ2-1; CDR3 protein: CASSFLGQGAGEQFF
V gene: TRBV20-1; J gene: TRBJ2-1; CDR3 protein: CSARKRGGCEQFF
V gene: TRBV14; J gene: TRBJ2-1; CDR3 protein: CASTRIPRDNEQFF
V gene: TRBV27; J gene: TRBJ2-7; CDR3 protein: CASSSKDRGMYEQYF
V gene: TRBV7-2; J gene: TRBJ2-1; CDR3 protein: CASSLASYGEQFF
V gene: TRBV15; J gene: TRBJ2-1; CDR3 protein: CATSTSPDAYSYNEQFF
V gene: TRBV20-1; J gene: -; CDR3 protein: CSARLGFGETQYF
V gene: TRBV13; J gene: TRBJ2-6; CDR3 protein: CASSLGPPTGANVLTF
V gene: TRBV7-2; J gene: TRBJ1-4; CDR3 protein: CASSLGLQGATEKLFF
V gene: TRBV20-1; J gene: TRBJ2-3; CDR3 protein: CSARSEGTQYF
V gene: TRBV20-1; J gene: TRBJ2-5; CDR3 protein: CSAGQGAGETQYF
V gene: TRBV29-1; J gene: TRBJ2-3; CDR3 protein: CSVPRPGLRTDTQYF
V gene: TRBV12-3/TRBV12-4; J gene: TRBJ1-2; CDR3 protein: CASSPTGGGGYGYTF
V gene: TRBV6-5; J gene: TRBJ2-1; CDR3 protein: CASTGGPYNEQFF
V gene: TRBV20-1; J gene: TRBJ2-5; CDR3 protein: CSAPDAGGETQYF
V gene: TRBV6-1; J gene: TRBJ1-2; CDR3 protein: CASSQLHGQGAELGYTF
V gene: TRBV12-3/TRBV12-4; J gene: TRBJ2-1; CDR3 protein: CASRVTGFPDERFF
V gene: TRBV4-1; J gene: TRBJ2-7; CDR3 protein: CASSQSDRTYEQYF
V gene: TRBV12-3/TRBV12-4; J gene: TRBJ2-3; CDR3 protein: CASSLDTGGADTQYF
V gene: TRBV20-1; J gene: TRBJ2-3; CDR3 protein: CSTWTLLTDTQYF
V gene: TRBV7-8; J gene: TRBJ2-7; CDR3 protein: CASSSGQGRDYEQYF
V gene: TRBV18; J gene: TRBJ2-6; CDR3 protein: CASSPSRGVGANVPTF
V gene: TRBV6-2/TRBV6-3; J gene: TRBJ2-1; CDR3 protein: CVSSSPGQPYNEQFF
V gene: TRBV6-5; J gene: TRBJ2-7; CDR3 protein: CASSSRLAGGFTSYEQYF
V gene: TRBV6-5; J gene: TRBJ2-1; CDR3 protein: CASSYEQNSYNEQFF
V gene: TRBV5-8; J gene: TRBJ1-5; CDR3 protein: CASSKDTSSGWPQHF
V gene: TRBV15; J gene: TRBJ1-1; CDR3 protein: CATSRTGSGEAFF
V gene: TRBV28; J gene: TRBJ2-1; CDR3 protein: CASTYLRGRNNEQFF
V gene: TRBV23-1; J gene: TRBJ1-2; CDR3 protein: CASSHLTPKSINYGYTF
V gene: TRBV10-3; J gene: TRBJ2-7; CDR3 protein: CAIMTDLSYELYF
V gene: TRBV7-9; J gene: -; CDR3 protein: CASSSSRGQTQYF
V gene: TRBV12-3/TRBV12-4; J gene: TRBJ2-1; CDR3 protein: CASSLREQHIYNEQFF
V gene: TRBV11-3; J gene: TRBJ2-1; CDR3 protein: CASSLDEASLGEQFF